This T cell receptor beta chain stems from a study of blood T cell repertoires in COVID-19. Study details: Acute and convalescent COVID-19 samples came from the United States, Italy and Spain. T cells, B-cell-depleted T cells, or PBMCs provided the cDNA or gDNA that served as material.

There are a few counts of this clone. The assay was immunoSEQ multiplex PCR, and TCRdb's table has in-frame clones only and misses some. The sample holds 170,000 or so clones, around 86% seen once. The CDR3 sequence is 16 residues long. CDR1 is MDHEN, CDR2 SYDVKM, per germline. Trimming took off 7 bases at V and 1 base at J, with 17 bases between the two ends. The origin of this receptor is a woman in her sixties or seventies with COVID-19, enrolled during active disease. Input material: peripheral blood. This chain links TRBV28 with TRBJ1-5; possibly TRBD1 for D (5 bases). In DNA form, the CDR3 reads TGTGCCAGCACGTTTGGGGGGGTCGCCAGCAATCAGCCCCAGCATTTT. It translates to CASTFGGVASNQPQHF.